These 30 T cell receptor beta chains were sequenced from one sample in a study of regulatory T cells in long-lasting Graves disease. CDR3-region Arm-PCR and iRepertoire HTBI primers produced the TCR beta libraries. TCRdb independently ran MiXCR on the multiplex PCR reads; one entry per CDR3 protein. The table records about 330,000 distinct CDR3 sequences, about a sixth of them present only once. Time point reported: newly diagnosed GD, antithyroid drugs for less than 3 months. Construction of the TCR library relied on RNA isolated from PBMCs. The same sample was also studied in work on T cells in Graves' hyperthyroidism and ophthalmopathy.

Here the sequenced sample was peripheral blood mononuclear cells (PBMCs), taken at new diagnosis, from a patient treated with antithyroid drugs. The receptor set was obtained from a woman between 18 and 30 years old with Graves disease.

The chain carries TRBV27 and TRBJ2-5, with 12 bases aligning to TRBD2. CDR1 is MNHEY and CDR2 is SMNVEV in the germline V gene (reference sequence). The CDR3 loop spans 16 amino acids. V gave up 2 bases and J gave up 4 bases; unmatched junction bases: 5. CDR3 amino acids: CASSLTLAGGRETQYF. CDR3 nucleotide sequence: TGTGCCAGCAGTTTAACCCTAGCGGGGGGGCGAGAGACCCAGTACTTC.

Ten or more counts support this clonotype. This chain links TRBV3-1 with TRBJ2-3, with 11 bases lining up with TRBD2. CDR1 and CDR2 from the germline V gene are LGHDT and YNNKEL (reference sequence). The V gene end was trimmed by 8 bases and the J gene end by 9 bases; junction bases not matched to a gene: 7. The CDR3 sequence is 13 residues long. CDR3: CASGGASGRTQYF. CDR3 DNA: TGTGCCAGCGGAGGGGCTAGCGGGAGGACGCAGTATTTT.

At least ten counts were recorded for this clonotype. The V call is TRBV5-1, the J call TRBJ2-7; a weak D match, TRBD2 (6 bases). From germline, CDR1 is SGHRS and CDR2 YFSETQ. Trimming removed 3 bases from V and 3 bases from J, with 13 bases in between. The CDR3 is 14 amino acids. The CDR3 loop reads CASSSAGSNYEQYF. The CDR3 DNA sequence: TGCGCCAGCAGCTCCGCGGGATCCAACTACGAGCAGTACTTC.

This clonotype was seen ten or more times. For the CDR3, the DNA is TGTGCCAGCAATGACGGTGGGACTAAAGAGACCCAGTACTTC. Amino acids: CASNDGGTKETQYF. The V and J genes are TRBV12-3 or TRBV12-4 and TRBJ2-5; 7 positions agree with TRBD2. J gave up 3 bases and V 7 bases, and 8 bases lay outside the gene matches. This CDR3 is built from 14 residues.

This clonotype was picked up many times. This rearrangement joins TRBV2 to TRBJ2-2, with D hard to call. Trimming left V 4 bases short and J 5 bases short, with 11 bases between. The CDR3 extends over 14 amino acids. The germline CDR1 and CDR2 sequences are SNHLY and FYNNEI. CDR3 region: CASSGLVTTGELFF. The CDR3, as DNA: TGTGCCAGCAGTGGGCTGGTGACTACCGGGGAGCTGTTTTTT.

The chain employs TRBV13 and TRBJ2-3, with 9 bases lining up with TRBD1. Per the germline V gene, CDR1 is PRHDT and CDR2 is FYEKMQ (reference sequence). The CDR3 has 17 residues. The V gene end was trimmed by 5 bases and the J gene end by 0 bases; junction bases not matched to a gene: 9. This chain's CDR3 is CASSPQPGTGSTDTQYF. CDR3 bases: TGTGCCAGCAGCCCCCAACCCGGGACAGGGAGCACAGATACGCAGTATTTT.

There are a few counts of this clonotype. The chain joins TRBV5-1 to TRBJ2-5; D uncertain. Germline CDR1 SGHRS, CDR2 YFSETQ. This CDR3 region has 15 residues. Trimming took 5 bases from V and 1 from J, leaving 15 bases between them. The CDR3, as DNA: TGCGCCAGCAGGGCGGACCCCGGTCCCCAAGAGACCCAGTACTTC. Translation: CASRADPGPQETQYF.

This clonotype was recorded many times. This chain joins TRBV20-1 and TRBJ2-7; no firm D call. The CDR3 is 11 residues long. The germline V gene has CDR1 DFQATT and CDR2 SNEGSKA (reference sequence). V dropped 5 bases and J dropped 4 bases, with 9 bases sitting between them. Here the CDR3 DNA reads TGCAGTGCTCTCCTATCTTACGAGCAGTACTTC. This gives the protein CSALLSYEQYF.

Worth noting for this clonotype: A much larger clone lies a single base off, so this may be a read error. Given the absence of the conserved phenylalanine or tryptophan at the CDR3 end, a read error is likely. The chain has TRBV7-3 and TRBJ2-3, with a tentative D call TRBD2 (5 bases). Trimming stripped 6 bases from V and 5 bases from J, with 21 bases between. The CDR3 loop spans 16 amino acids. The germline gives CDR1 SGHTA, CDR2 FQGTGA. The CDR3 nucleotides read TGTGCCAGCAGACCCACCGGGCCCACCCGGGGAGATACGCAGTATGTT. Amino acids: CASRPTGPTRGDTQYV.

The rearrangement links TRBV2 to TRBJ1-2, with 9 bases lining up with TRBD1. This CDR3 has 14 residues. The ends lost 6 bases at V and 2 bases at J; junction bases unmatched: 4. In germline, CDR1 is SNHLY, CDR2 FYNNEI. CDR3 amino acids: CASRRTGENYGYTF. The CDR3 DNA is TGTGCCAGCAGGCGGACAGGGGAAAACTATGGCTACACCTTC.

This clonotype has a handful of counts. A much larger clonotype is one base distant, so this may be a read error. The CDR3 bases are TGTGCCAGCAGCCAAGTAGGGCTCCGCCGAGAGACCCAGTACTTC. Residues: CASSQVGLRRETQYF. This chain uses TRBV3-1 with TRBJ2-5; no reliable D call. Germline-derived CDR1 and CDR2 are LGHDT and YNNKEL (reference sequence). This CDR3 region has 15 residues. With 1 base removed from V and 4 bases from J, the gap between germline ends came to 13 bases.

The chain's CDR3 is CARKSQLNTGELFF. CDR3 DNA: TGTGCCAGAAAGTCACAGTTGAACACCGGGGAGCTGTTTTTT. The genes are TRBV6-1 and TRBJ2-2; D is ambiguous. V was trimmed by 9 bases and J by 1 base, leaving 12 bases between them. Germline V gene sequence: CDR1 MNHNS, CDR2 SASEGT. This CDR3 spans 14 amino acids.

This clonotype was seen a few times. V is TRBV6-1 and J is TRBJ1-6; D is undetermined. This CDR3 spans 14 amino acids. Germline V gene lookup returns CDR1 MNHNS and CDR2 SASEGT. V was shortened by 4 bases and J by 5 bases, with 9 bases between the two germline ends. The CDR3 region is CASSGRTHNSPLHF. In DNA, the CDR3 is TGTGCCAGCAGTGGGCGGACCCATAATTCACCCCTCCACTTT.

This clonotype has at least ten counts. V usage is TRBV20-1 and J usage is TRBJ2-7; TRBD2 is a possible D gene (6 bases). Germline CDR1 DFQATT, CDR2 SNEGSKA (reference sequence). This CDR3 has 15 residues. V was shortened by 0 bases and J by 2 bases, with 14 bases between the two germline ends. CDR3 in DNA: TGCAGTGCTAGAGATTATGGGCGGGGTACCTACGAGCAGTACTTC. Residues: CSARDYGRGTYEQYF.

This clonotype has ten or more counts. V usage is TRBV12-3 or TRBV12-4 and J usage is TRBJ1-2; 7 bases map to TRBD1. The CDR3 covers 13 residues. The V and J ends lost 6 bases and 6 bases, in that order; junction bases with no gene match: 7. The CDR3 loop is CASRNGQVDGYTF. The CDR3 nucleotides are TGTGCCAGCAGAAACGGACAGGTGGATGGCTACACCTTC.

This clonotype was detected once. Being one base from a much bigger clone, this may be a read error. This sequence joins TRBV5-1 and TRBJ2-6; D ambiguous. This CDR3 region has 15 residues. Germline V gene sequence: CDR1 SGHRS, CDR2 YFSETQ. The V end was cut by 2 bases, the J end by 6 bases, with 12 bases between. The chain's CDR3 is CASSFAFGEANVLTF. For the CDR3, the DNA is TGCGCCAGCAGCTTTGCCTTCGGCGAGGCCAACGTCCTGACTTTC.

This clonotype was detected a few times. This chain uses TRBV6-1 with TRBJ2-7, with D unresolved. The CDR3 covers 12 residues. Trimming took off 4 bases at V and 4 bases at J, with 8 bases between the two ends. From germline, CDR1 is MNHNS and CDR2 SASEGT. The CDR3 loop reads CASSGYRYEQYF. CDR3 DNA sequence: TGTGCCAGCAGTGGTTACAGATACGAGCAGTACTTC.

The chain's CDR3 is CASSLSSGNALTF. In DNA form, the CDR3 reads TGTGCCAGCAGCTTAAGCTCAGGGAATGCCCTGACTTTC. The genes are TRBV7-3 and TRBJ2-6; the D gene is possibly TRBD1 (5 bases). Trimming stripped 1 base from V and 15 bases from J, with 13 bases between. The CDR3 extends over 13 amino acids. Germline V gives CDR1 SGHTA, CDR2 FQGTGA.

This clonotype was seen repeatedly, ten times or more. CDR3 bases: TGCAGTGCTAGAGACCTCTCAAGAGTATCTGAGACCCAGTACTTC. Translation: CSARDLSRVSETQYF. This chain joins TRBV20-1 and TRBJ2-5; the D is unclear. The germline V gene encodes CDR1 DFQATT and CDR2 SNEGSKA (reference sequence). The CDR3 contains 15 residues. V was clipped by 0 bases and J by 5 bases, with 16 bases between them.

This clonotype was observed at least ten times. The chain employs TRBV11-2 and TRBJ1-4, with unresolved D. The CDR3 spans 12 residues. CDR1 is SGHAT and CDR2 is FQNNGV in the germline V gene. Trimming stripped 5 bases from V and 11 bases from J, with 12 bases between. Here the CDR3 reads CASSQTGVKLFF. The CDR3 DNA sequence: TGTGCCAGCAGCCAAACCGGGGTGAAACTGTTTTTT. The variable domain in full, with the rest retrieved from reference TRBV11-2 and TRBJ1-4, is EAGVAQSPRYKIIEKRQSVAFWCNPISGHATLYWYQQILGQGPKLLIQFQNNGVVDDSQLPKDRFSAERLKGVDSTLKIQPAKLEDSAVYLCASSQTGVKLFFGSGTQLSVL.

This clonotype came up many times. V is TRBV6-1 and J is TRBJ1-2; unclear D gene. This CDR3 spans 14 amino acids. V lost 6 bases and J 0 bases, leaving 11 bases between the germline ends. Germline V lookup: CDR1 MNHNS, CDR2 SASEGT. The CDR3 DNA sequence: TGTGCCAGCAGGATTTCAAACCCTAACTATGGCTACACCTTC. It specifies CASRISNPNYGYTF.

In this sample, this clonotype turned up many times. The chain joins TRBV30 to TRBJ2-1; D possibly corresponds to TRBD2 (6 bases). Per the germline V gene, CDR1 is GTSNPN and CDR2 is SVGIG (reference sequence). CDR3 length: 14 residues. With 4 bases removed from V and 4 bases from J, the gap between germline ends came to 14 bases. The DNA of the CDR3 is TGTGCCTGGATGGCGGGGAAAGCTTACAATGAGCAGTTCTTC. Its protein is CAWMAGKAYNEQFF.

Only a few counts were recorded for this clonotype. CDR3 loop: CASSVPSGISYEQYF. The CDR3 DNA reads as TGTGCCAGCAGTGTCCCTAGCGGGATATCCTACGAGCAGTACTTC. The chain combines TRBV6-1 with TRBJ2-7; 9 nucleotides match TRBD2. The CDR3 spans 15 residues. The germline V gene encodes CDR1 MNHNS and CDR2 SASEGT. The junction had 5 bases not matched to a gene; V was cut back by 4 bases and J by 1 base.

Many counts were recorded for this clonotype. V usage is TRBV27 and J usage is TRBJ1-2; 10 bases align to TRBD1. The germline CDR1 and CDR2 sequences are MNHEY and SMNVEV (reference sequence). The CDR3 length is 13 residues. V shed 8 bases and J 6 bases; nucleotides not matched to a gene: 6. CDR3 DNA: TGTGCCAGCCTAGGGACAGGGGTTCATGGCTACACCTTC. This translates into CASLGTGVHGYTF.

This clonotype turned up a few times. J is TRBJ2-5 and V is TRBV19, with D perhaps matching TRBD1 or TRBD2 (5 bases each). The length of the CDR3 is 11 residues. Between the trimmed V and J ends, which lost 6 bases and 3 bases, there was a span of 5 bases. CDR1 is LNHDA, CDR2 SQIVND, per germline (reference sequence). The CDR3 DNA reads as TGTGCCAGTAGGGGGGAAGAGACCCAGTACTTC. Amino acid sequence: CASRGEETQYF. The whole variable domain, remainder taken from reference TRBV19 and TRBJ2-5, is DGGITQSPKYLFRKEGQNVTLSCEQNLNHDAMYWYRQDPGQGLRLIYYSQIVNDFQKGDIAEGYSVSREKKESFPLTVTSAQKNPTAFYLCASRGEETQYFGPGTRLLVL.

This clonotype was counted a few times. Here the CDR3 DNA reads TGTGCCAGCAGCGCGACTAGCGGGAGTCTTGACGGGGAGCTGTTTTTT. Protein sequence: CASSATSGSLDGELFF. The chain has TRBV9 and TRBJ2-2; 12 positions match TRBD2. The V segment lost 3 bases and the J segment 7 bases; nucleotides outside the gene matches: 7. Germline assignment: CDR1 SGDLS and CDR2 YYNGEE. The CDR3 contains 16 residues. The full variable domain, in which reference TRBV9 and TRBJ2-2 provide the parts outside the CDR3, is DSGVTQTPKHLITATGQRVTLRCSPRSGDLSVYWYQQSLDQGLQFLIQYYNGEERAKGNILERFSAQQFPDLHSELNLSSLELGDSALYFCASSATSGSLDGELFFGEGSRLTVL.

This clonotype has ten or more counts. This chain links TRBV6-5 with TRBJ1-5; tentatively, D is TRBD1 (6 bases). Germline V gene data show CDR1 as MNHEY and CDR2 as SVGAGI. V dropped 0 bases and J dropped 6 bases, with 12 bases sitting between them. The CDR3 spans 15 residues. The CDR3 DNA is TGTGCCAGCAGTTACTCGGGGGCGGGTAGTCAGCCCCAGCATTTT. The encoded protein is CASSYSGAGSQPQHF.

This chain links TRBV6-4 with TRBJ2-7; 8 positions agree with TRBD1. CDR3 length: 13 residues. Looked up from germline, CDR1 is MRHNA and CDR2 is SNTAGT. The junction had 5 bases not matched to a gene; V was cut back by 4 bases and J by 6 bases. CDR3 coding DNA: TGTGCCAGCAGTGTGGCAGGGGGCGGCGAGCAGTACTTC. It translates to CASSVAGGGEQYF.

This clonotype was seen many times. The chain recombines TRBV3-1 with TRBJ1-3; the match to TRBD1 covers 7 bases. The V gene's germline CDR1 is LGHDT and CDR2 YNNKEL (reference sequence). The CDR3 has 17 residues. V dropped 2 bases and J dropped 0; count of bases not matched to a gene: 7. The CDR3 DNA follows: TGTGCCAGCAGCCAACCCTGGGGACAGCGCTCTGGAAACACCATATATTTT. Encoded protein: CASSQPWGQRSGNTIYF.

This clonotype came up many times. This chain links TRBV11-2 with TRBJ2-7, with D possibly TRBD1 on 6 matching bases. V lost 2 bases, J lost 2 bases, and 10 bases lay in between. CDR3 length equals 14 residues. Germline V gene data show CDR1 as SGHAT and CDR2 as FQNNGV. The CDR3 sequence is CASSLHQGTYEQYF. The CDR3 region has the DNA TGTGCCAGCAGCTTACACCAGGGGACCTACGAGCAGTACTTC.